Listed below are T cell receptor beta chains from one sample, sequenced in a study of monozygotic twins with inflammatory bowel disease. TCRdb reanalyzed the 5' RACE reads, giving one entry per CDR3 protein sequence and no DNA. In total, the table holds about 380,000 distinct CDR3 sequences. Material for sequencing was blood. These receptor sequences come from a human donor with ulcerative colitis or Crohn's disease, or a healthy co-twin of an affected twin (not recorded which). The CDR3 runs from the conserved cysteine through the conserved F or W.

V gene	J gene	CDR3 protein
TRBV14	TRBJ2-5	CASSQAGARLETQYF
TRBV27	TRBJ1-2	CASSLQLGQNYGYTF
TRBV20-1	TRBJ2-7	CSASGQGDEQYF
TRBV4-3	TRBJ2-1	CASSPSPGANYNEQFF
TRBV20-1	TRBJ2-6	CSARGQGPLSGANVLTF
TRBV6-1	TRBJ1-5	CASRTGKGNQPQHF
TRBV6-5	TRBJ2-3	CASTDADTQYF
TRBV4-3	TRBJ2-1	CASSLLTFGRGADNEQFF
TRBV7-3	TRBJ2-1	CASAKQGDSYNEQFF
TRBV19	TRBJ2-7	CASSPTWDRAYEQYF
TRBV12-3/TRBV12-4	TRBJ2-3	CASSPPGSSSDTQYF
TRBV11-2	TRBJ2-7	CASSWDNSYEQYF
TRBV10-3	TRBJ1-2	CAISSQGSGYGYTF
TRBV30	TRBJ2-3	CAWSGHFRGPTDTQYF
TRBV18	TRBJ2-7	CASSPGGLSSYEQYF
TRBV7-3	TRBJ1-1	CASSLARGDTEAFF
TRBV19	TRBJ1-2	CASSSSTESNYGYTF
TRBV20-1	TRBJ2-3	CSASDPSGGVLTDTQYF
TRBV7-9	TRBJ2-7	CASSHHSYEQYF
TRBV20-1	TRBJ1-1	CTALSPWDTEAFF
TRBV15	TRBJ1-6	CATSRDPRDTNSPLHF
TRBV5-1	TRBJ2-7	CASSLPDRDVDEQYF
TRBV5-1	TRBJ2-5	CASSLGTARQETQYF
TRBV3-1	TRBJ2-7	CASSQDRVSEQYF
TRBV24-1	TRBJ2-1	CATSDSGGGAYNEQFF
TRBV12-3/TRBV12-4	TRBJ1-2	CATQSEPSNYGYTF
TRBV5-1	TRBJ2-5	CASSPSGHQETQYF
TRBV7-2	TRBJ2-4	CASSLGRGSKNIQYF
TRBV6-2/TRBV6-3	TRBJ1-2	CASSYWVGGYTF
TRBV19	TRBJ2-3	CASTPQGRTDTQYF
TRBV10-3	TRBJ2-3	CAISEFGLSRTDTQYF
TRBV5-1	TRBJ1-2	CASSLAGGLGYTF
TRBV6-5	TRBJ1-1	CASSYSGGRMNTEAFF
TRBV7-6	TRBJ1-3	CASSLALLFGNTIYF
TRBV7-2	TRBJ2-5	CATERVKGLQETQYF
TRBV3-1	TRBJ1-4	CASKTSGLTNEKLFF
TRBV7-9	TRBJ1-2	CASSLVSSASGYTF
TRBV11-1	TRBJ1-1	CAGSLAGGSRGWTEAFF
TRBV4-2	TRBJ1-5	CASSQPGRSNQPQHF
TRBV4-3	TRBJ1-2	CASSHRTGLAANYGYTF
TRBV20-1	TRBJ2-1	CSARDLQGANEQFF
TRBV5-6	TRBJ1-6	CASSFTRNSPLHF
TRBV5-1	TRBJ2-1	CASSSGGQGLTEQFF
TRBV7-2	TRBJ2-4	CASSLAAKLAKNIQYF
TRBV5-6	TRBJ1-1	CASRTTPANTEAFF
TRBV4-1	TRBJ1-2	CASSQEDRGWVGYTF
TRBV19	TRBJ2-4	CASSQRDMGGITKNIQYF
TRBV5-1	TRBJ1-6	CASSTRTGIHSPLHF
TRBV20-1	TRBJ2-1	CSAREGRTTDNEQFF
TRBV20-1	TRBJ1-5	CSARSGQGVANQPQHF
TRBV4-3	TRBJ2-7	CASSQDMGTGAYEQYF
TRBV24-1	TRBJ1-5	CATSSDNQPQHF
TRBV7-3	TRBJ2-7	CASSLTSGEAYEQYF
TRBV11-3	TRBJ2-1	CASSVHGTQVVNEQFF
TRBV18	TRBJ1-5	CASSPPEGPQHF
TRBV7-8	TRBJ2-1	CASSLGGENEQFF
TRBV7-6	TRBJ1-1	CASSLDDRAFF
TRBV2	TRBJ2-5	CASSEETGTQETQYF
TRBV3-1	TRBJ2-3	CASSPTDGVSTDTQYF